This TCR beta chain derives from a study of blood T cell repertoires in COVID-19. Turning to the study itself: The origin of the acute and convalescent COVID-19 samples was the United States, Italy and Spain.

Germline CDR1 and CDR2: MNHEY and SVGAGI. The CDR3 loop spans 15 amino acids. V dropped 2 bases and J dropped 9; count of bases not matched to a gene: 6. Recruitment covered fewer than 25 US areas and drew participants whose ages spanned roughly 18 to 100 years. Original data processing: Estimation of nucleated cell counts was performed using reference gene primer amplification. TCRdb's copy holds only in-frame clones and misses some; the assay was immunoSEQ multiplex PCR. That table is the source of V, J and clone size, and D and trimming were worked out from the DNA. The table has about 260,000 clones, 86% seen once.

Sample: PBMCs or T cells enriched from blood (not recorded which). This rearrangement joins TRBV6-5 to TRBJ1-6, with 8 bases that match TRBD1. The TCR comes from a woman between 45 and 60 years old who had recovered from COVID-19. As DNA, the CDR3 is TGTGCCAGCAGTTACCGCCCGGACAGGGTTTCACCCCTCCACTTT. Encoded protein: CASSYRPDRVSPLHF.